These T cell receptor beta chains were read from a single sample in a study of shared T cell receptors in the human thymus. Libraries were prepared by immunoSEQ multiplex PCR; TCRdb keeps only in-frame clonotypes and omits some of them. The table shows hundreds of thousands of clones, with more than 75% occurring only once. Another study also made use of these data, one on human thymus T cells.

The sequenced sample consisted of thymocytes. Receptors were obtained from a boy in the first two years of life with a congenital heart defect. Each CDR3 is given with its conserved first and last residue. D genes are given only for firm matches. Clone size is not always given. Where it is, it says once, few, many or a class for expanded clones.

j_call v_call clone_size d_call cdr3_aa cdr3_nt
TRBJ2-4 TRBV11-2 . TRBD1 CASSWDSRVQYF TGTGCCAGCAGCTGGGACAGTAGAGTTCAGTACTTC
TRBJ2-1 TRBV11-2 once TRBD1 CASSQRDRVHNEQFF TGTGCCAGCAGCCAACGGGACAGGGTACACAATGAGCAGTTCTTC
TRBJ1-2 TRBV5-6 . . CASSSAGAHYGYTF TGTGCCAGCAGCTCCGCGGGGGCACACTATGGCTACACCTTC
TRBJ2-7 TRBV28 . TRBD1 CASSLGTGGYEQYF TGTGCCAGCAGTCTCGGGACAGGGGGCTACGAGCAGTACTTC
TRBJ1-5 TRBV27 . . CASSFGNRVFQPQHF TGTGCCAGCAGTTTCGGGAACAGGGTTTTTCAGCCCCAGCATTTT
TRBJ2-1 TRBV15 few . CATSRATGTNEQFF TGTGCCACCAGCAGAGCCACAGGTACTAATGAGCAGTTCTTC
TRBJ1-5 TRBV19 . . CASSGPGEGNQPQHF TGTGCCAGTAGTGGACCAGGGGAAGGCAATCAGCCCCAGCATTTT
TRBJ2-4 TRBV6-5 . TRBD2 CASREGLGAKNIQYF TGTGCCAGCAGGGAGGGACTAGGGGCCAAAAACATTCAGTACTTC
TRBJ2-6 TRBV10-2 . TRBD2 CASSGTREAGANVLTF TGCGCCAGCAGTGGAACGCGGGAGGCTGGGGCCAACGTCCTGACTTTC
TRBJ1-1 TRBV27 . . CASSDLITRGGTEAFF TGTGCCAGCAGCGACCTGATAACTCGCGGGGGGACTGAAGCTTTCTTT
TRBJ2-3 TRBV7-2 . . CASSLASPHPGTDTQYF TGTGCCAGCAGCTTAGCGAGTCCCCATCCCGGCACAGATACGCAGTATTTT
TRBJ2-1 TRBV13 few TRBD2 CASSSRDRALAGGANEQFF TGTGCCAGCAGCTCCCGGGACAGGGCACTAGCGGGAGGGGCCAATGAGCAGTTCTTC
TRBJ2-1 TRBV29-1 once TRBD2 CSVERREDDEQFF TGCAGCGTAGAGAGGCGGGAGGATGATGAGCAGTTCTTC
TRBJ2-1 TRBV5-1 . . CASSLVRRGQFF TGCGCCAGCAGCTTGGTTAGGAGGGGGCAGTTCTTC
TRBJ2-2 TRBV9 . TRBD2 CAISLGETSGRQYTGELFF TGTGCCATAAGTCTAGGGGAAACTAGCGGGAGGCAATACACCGGGGAGCTGTTTTTT
TRBJ1-5 TRBV27 . TRBD1 CASSPRTGNQPQHF TGTGCCAGCAGTCCCCGGACAGGGAACCAGCCCCAGCATTTT
TRBJ2-5 TRBV10-1 . . CASSESKSHQQETQYF TGCGCCAGCAGTGAGTCGAAAAGCCACCAACAAGAGACCCAGTACTTC
TRBJ2-1 TRBV28 . . CASSPSSGLPNEQFF TGTGCCAGCAGTCCCTCTTCAGGGCTTCCGAATGAGCAGTTCTTC
TRBJ2-2 TRBV7-8 . TRBD2 CASSPTNLAGGLDRNTGELFF TGTGCCAGCAGCCCTACAAACCTAGCGGGAGGGCTAGACCGAAACACCGGGGAGCTGTTTTTT
TRBJ1-4 TRBV6-6 . . CASRSPQLLEKLFF TGTGCCAGCAGGTCCCCACAGCTTCTTGAAAAACTGTTTTTT
TRBJ2-5 TRBV19 . TRBD1 CASSIEGAKETQYF TGTGCCAGTAGTATTGAGGGGGCAAAGGAGACCCAGTACTTC
TRBJ2-7 TRBV2 . . CASSTGLLENPYEEQYF TGTGCCAGCAGCACGGGACTGCTGGAAAACCCCTACGAGGAGCAGTACTTC
TRBJ2-1 TRBV9 . . CASSVDVGGYNEQFF TGTGCCAGCAGCGTAGATGTGGGGGGCTACAATGAGCAGTTCTTC
TRBJ2-1 TRBV7-2 . . CASSLDFGSSYNEQFF TGTGCCAGCAGCTTAGATTTCGGGAGCTCCTACAATGAGCAGTTCTTC
TRBJ2-2 TRBV2 few . CASSDRRLAYTGELFF TGTGCCAGCAGTGATAGGCGGCTAGCGTACACCGGGGAGCTGTTTTTT
TRBJ2-2 TRBV4-1 . TRBD2 CASSQGGRSGATGELFF TGCGCCAGCAGCCAAGGCGGACGTAGCGGGGCCACCGGGGAGCTGTTTTTT
TRBJ2-1 TRBV5-6 . TRBD2 CASSNDRAGGPVKGEQFF TGTGCCAGCAGCAACGATAGGGCGGGAGGGCCGGTGAAGGGTGAGCAGTTCTTC
TRBJ2-5 TRBV7-9 . . CASSLRWETQYF TGTGCCAGCAGCCTTAGATGGGAGACCCAGTACTTC
TRBJ1-2 TRBV29-1 . . CSVEVGNYGYTF TGCAGCGTTGAGGTGGGCAACTATGGCTACACCTTC
TRBJ1-4 TRBV5-6 . . CASSLGKQGGKLFF TGTGCCAGCAGCTTGGGAAAGCAGGGAGGAAAACTGTTTTTT
TRBJ1-2 TRBV6-1 . . CASSEQADLRTF TGTGCCAGCAGTGAACAAGCAGACCTGAGGACCTTC
TRBJ1-2 TRBV10-3 . TRBD1 CAISANRGPGYTF TGTGCCATCAGCGCAAACAGGGGGCCCGGCTACACCTTC
TRBJ2-7 TRBV4-3 . TRBD2 CASSQGPQGSGSYEQYF TGCGCCAGCAGCCAAGGCCCTCAGGGTAGCGGGAGCTACGAGCAGTACTTC
TRBJ1-2 TRBV9 few TRBD1 CASSRGQGAIGYTF TGTGCCAGCAGCAGGGGACAGGGGGCTATTGGCTACACCTTC
TRBJ2-7 TRBV7-2 . . CASSSKDWQGRPYEQYF TGTGCCAGCAGCTCAAAGGACTGGCAGGGGAGACCCTACGAGCAGTACTTC
TRBJ2-1 TRBV4-1 . TRBD2 CASSRTIPGTRVDNEQFF TGCGCCAGCAGCCGAACTATCCCCGGGACTAGAGTGGACAATGAGCAGTTCTTC
TRBJ2-7 TRBV11-2 few . CASRTKGVTGAQYF TGTGCCAGCAGGACTAAGGGGGTGACAGGCGCGCAGTACTTC
TRBJ1-5 TRBV18 . . CASSPATGLLSQHF TGTGCCAGCTCACCAGCGACAGGACTTCTCTCCCAGCATTTT
TRBJ2-3 TRBV2 . TRBD2 CASTEVSGGSTDTQYF TGTGCCAGCACCGAGGTTAGCGGGGGTAGCACAGATACGCAGTATTTT
TRBJ2-3 TRBV29-1 . . CSVGGHRTDTQYF TGCAGCGTTGGAGGACACCGCACAGATACGCAGTATTTT
TRBJ2-7 TRBV6-6 once TRBD1 CASRKDRGYEQYF TGTGCCAGCAGGAAGGACAGGGGATACGAGCAGTACTTC
TRBJ2-2 TRBV6-4 . . CASRRRELFF TGTGCCAGCAGGCGAAGGGAGCTGTTTTTT
TRBJ2-7 TRBV6-5 . . CASSKTGMGEQYF TGTGCCAGCAGCAAAACAGGGATGGGCGAGCAGTACTTC
TRBJ2-2 TRBV6-4 once TRBD1 CASSPLNRGRPGELFF TGTGCCAGCAGTCCCCTCAACAGGGGGCGCCCCGGGGAGCTGTTTTTT
TRBJ1-5 TRBV28 . . CASRSGKYSNQPQHF TGTGCCAGCAGATCAGGGAAATATAGCAATCAGCCCCAGCATTTT
TRBJ2-1 TRBV2 . TRBD2 CASRAGGLDYNEQFF TGTGCCAGCAGGGCGGGAGGCCTTGACTACAATGAGCAGTTCTTC
TRBJ2-4 TRBV27 . TRBD1 CASSPTRQGAKNIQYF TGTGCCAGCAGTCCCACCCGACAGGGCGCCAAAAACATTCAGTACTTC
TRBJ2-1 TRBV6-6 . TRBD2 CASSYRGRAFDEQFF TGTGCCAGCAGTTACCGCGGGAGGGCCTTTGATGAGCAGTTCTTC
TRBJ1-1 TRBV18 . TRBD1 CASSQTGGTEAFF TGTGCCAGCTCACAGACAGGGGGCACTGAAGCTTTCTTT
TRBJ2-3 TRBV16 . . CASSQRRITDTQYF TGTGCCAGCAGCCAACGGCGGATCACAGATACGCAGTATTTT
TRBJ2-5 TRBV7-9 . TRBD1 CASIGDRVQETQYF TGTGCCAGCATCGGGGACAGGGTCCAAGAGACCCAGTACTTC
TRBJ2-7 TRBV28 . . CASSPRDEQYF TGTGCCAGCAGTCCCAGGGACGAGCAGTACTTC
TRBJ2-3 TRBV4-3 . TRBD2 CASSQVPLAEGVDTQYF TGCGCCAGCAGCCAGGTCCCACTAGCGGAAGGGGTAGATACGCAGTATTTT
TRBJ2-2 TRBV11-2 . TRBD1 CASSLWDRGNTGELFF TGTGCCAGCAGCTTATGGGACAGGGGGAACACCGGGGAGCTGTTTTTT
TRBJ2-7 TRBV2 . . CASRDSRLRGDEQYF TGTGCCAGCAGGGACTCCAGACTAAGAGGCGACGAGCAGTACTTC
TRBJ2-7 TRBV6-4 . TRBD2 CASSEFGTSGYEQYF TGTGCCAGCAGTGAATTTGGGACTAGCGGCTACGAGCAGTACTTC
TRBJ2-7 TRBV2 . TRBD2 CASSAPGLAAQASSYEQYF TGTGCCAGCAGCGCCCCGGGACTAGCGGCTCAAGCTTCCTCCTACGAGCAGTACTTC
TRBJ1-1 TRBV6-1 . . CASSEQGNTEAFF TGTGCCAGCAGTGAACAGGGAAACACTGAAGCTTTCTTT
TRBJ2-3 TRBV4-1 . TRBD2 CASSQEAHGSGSVVDTQYF TGCGCCAGCAGCCAAGAAGCCCACGGTAGCGGGAGTGTCGTGGATACGCAGTATTTT